This T cell receptor beta chain was sequenced during a study of T cells in Graves' hyperthyroidism and ophthalmopathy. Study observations and caveats: Through a model of 13 V-J features, ophthalmopathy was separated from stable hyperthyroidism. Appearing also in blood were most of the thyroid clonotypes expanded above 0.001.

The TCR beta CDR3 regions underwent amplification using RNA transcripts as the source. TCR CDR3 underwent first-round RT-PCR with the HTBI primer set. TCRdb re-called the multiplex PCR reads through MiXCR, storing one row per CDR3 protein. The sample holds hundreds of thousands of distinct CDR3 sequences; 22% are singletons and the top ten take about 60%. A Clinical Activity Score of at least 3, a NOSPECS grade of at least 4 and a duration under 3 months were recorded in the ophthalmopathy patients. This clonotype has more than one count but fewer than ten. Its cognate antigen is unknown. Compared with germline, one end of the junction differs, possibly owing to a read error. This CDR3 has 16 residues. Germline CDR1 SGHAT, CDR2 FQNNGV.

This chain joins TRBV11-2 and TRBJ2-3, with TRBD2 matching 7 bases. This TCR derives from a man aged 30 to 45 with Graves' ophthalmopathy. Sequencing was performed on blood. Here the CDR3 DNA reads TGTGCCAGCAGTGTATCTCACGGGAGGAGCACAGATACACAGTATTTT. It codes for CASSVSHGRSTDTQYF.